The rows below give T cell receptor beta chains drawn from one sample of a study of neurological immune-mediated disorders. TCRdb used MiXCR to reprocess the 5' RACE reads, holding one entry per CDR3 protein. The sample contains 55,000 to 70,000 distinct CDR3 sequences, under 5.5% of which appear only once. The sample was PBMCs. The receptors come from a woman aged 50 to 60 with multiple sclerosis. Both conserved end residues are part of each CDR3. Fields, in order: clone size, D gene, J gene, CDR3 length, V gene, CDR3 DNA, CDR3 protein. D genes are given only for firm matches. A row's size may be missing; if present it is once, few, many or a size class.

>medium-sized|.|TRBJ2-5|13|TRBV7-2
TGTGCCAGCAGTCTTACAGCCAGAGAGACCCAGTACTTC
CASSLTARETQYF
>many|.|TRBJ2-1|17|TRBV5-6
TGTGCCAGCAGCTGGTCGACTAGTCAGGATTTCTACAATGAGCAGTTCTTC
CASSWSTSQDFYNEQFF
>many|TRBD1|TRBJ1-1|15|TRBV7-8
TGTGCCAGCAGCTTAGTGGAGGGGGCGGGCACTGAAGCTTTCTTT
CASSLVEGAGTEAFF
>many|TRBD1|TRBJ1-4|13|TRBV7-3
TGTGCCAGCAGCTCGGGACAGGGCGAAAAACTGTTTTTT
CASSSGQGEKLFF
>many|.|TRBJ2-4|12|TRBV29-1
TGCAGCGTAGGGCTAGCCAAAAACATTCAGTACTTC
CSVGLAKNIQYF
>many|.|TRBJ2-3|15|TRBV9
TGTGCCAGCAGCGTAGGGAAAAGCTCCAGAGATACGCAGTATTTT
CASSVGKSSRDTQYF
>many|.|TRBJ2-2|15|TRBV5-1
TGCGCCAGCAGCAGCACCGGGTCCTTTGGCGGGGAGCTGTTTTTT
CASSSTGSFGGELFF
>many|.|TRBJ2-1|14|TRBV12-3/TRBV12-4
TGTGCCAGCAGTTTAGCGGGGGAATACAATGAGCAGTTCTTC
CASSLAGEYNEQFF
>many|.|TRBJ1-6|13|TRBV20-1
TGCAGTGCTACGGACACTTATAATTCACCCCTCCACTTT
CSATDTYNSPLHF
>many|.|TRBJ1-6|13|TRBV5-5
TGTGCCAGCAGCTTGCGCACAAATTCACCCCTCCACTTT
CASSLRTNSPLHF
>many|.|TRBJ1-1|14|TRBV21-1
TGTGCCAGAGAGAGAGATGACAGTCACCCTGAAGCTTTCTTT
CARERDDSHPEAFF
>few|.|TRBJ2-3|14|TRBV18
TGTGCCAGCTCAACACGGGACAGCACAGATACGCAGTATTTT
CASSTRDSTDTQYF
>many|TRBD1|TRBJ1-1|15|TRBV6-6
TGTGCCAGCAGTTACCCCGGACAGGGGGCGGTTCAAGCTTTCTTT
CASSYPGQGAVQAFF
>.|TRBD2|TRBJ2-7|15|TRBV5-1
TGCGCCAGCAGCTCTGGACTAGCGCCACCGGTCGAGCAGTACTTC
CASSSGLAPPVEQYF
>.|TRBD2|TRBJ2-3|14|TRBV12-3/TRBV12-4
TGTGCCAGCAGATACTCTTTACTAGCGGGGGTAGATAGCTTT
CASRYSLLAGVDSF
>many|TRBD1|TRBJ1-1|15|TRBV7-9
TGTGCCAGCAGCTCCGACAGGGGGCTTAACACTGAAGCTTTCTTT
CASSSDRGLNTEAFF
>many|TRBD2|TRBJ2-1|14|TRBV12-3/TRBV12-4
TGTGCCAGCAGTTTAGTTGCGGGGGGGAACGAGCAGTTCTTC
CASSLVAGGNEQFF
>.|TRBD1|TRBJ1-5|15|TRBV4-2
TGTGCCAGCAGCCAAGGACAGGGGACAGATCAGCCCCAGCATTTT
CASSQGQGTDQPQHF
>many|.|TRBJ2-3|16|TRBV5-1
TGCGCCAGCAGCTTGAGGGCAGGCTCTAGCACAGATACGCAGTATTTT
CASSLRAGSSTDTQYF
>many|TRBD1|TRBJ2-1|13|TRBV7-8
TGTGCCAGCAGCTTCTCCTCACAGGGGTGGCCGTTCTTC
CASSFSSQGWPFF
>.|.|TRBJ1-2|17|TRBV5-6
TGTGCCAGCAGCTTTCAGTCCCCGGGACTCCTGAAGGGTGGCTACACCTTC
CASSFQSPGLLKGGYTF
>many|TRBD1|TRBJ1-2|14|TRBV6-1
TGTGCCAGCGGATCGACAGGGGGCCGGTATGGCTACACCTTC
CASGSTGGRYGYTF
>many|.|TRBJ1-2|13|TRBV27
TGTGCCAGCAGTTTATACTTGGGGGGGTATTACACCTTC
CASSLYLGGYYTF
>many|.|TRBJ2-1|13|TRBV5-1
TGCGCCAGCAGCTTGGGAGGGATGGATGAGCAGTTCTTC
CASSLGGMDEQFF
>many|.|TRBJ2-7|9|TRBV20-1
TGCAGGCATGGCCACGAGCAGTACTTC
CRHGHEQYF
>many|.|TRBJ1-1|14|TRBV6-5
TGTGCCAGCCTCCTTAAGGGGGGGCTCACTGAAGCTTTCTTT
CASLLKGGLTEAFF
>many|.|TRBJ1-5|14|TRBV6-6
TGTGCCAGCAGTTACGGGGGGATAAGTCAGCCCCAGCATTTT
CASSYGGISQPQHF
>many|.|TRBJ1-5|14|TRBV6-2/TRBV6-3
TGTGCCAGCAGTTACTCGAGACTACAGCAGCCCCAGCATTTT
CASSYSRLQQPQHF
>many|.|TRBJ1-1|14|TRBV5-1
TGCGCCAGCAGCCGGACTGGGGATAACACTGAAGCTTTCTTT
CASSRTGDNTEAFF
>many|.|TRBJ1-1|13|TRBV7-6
TGTGCCAGCAGCCCAAGGGAGGACACTGAAGCTTTCTTT
CASSPREDTEAFF
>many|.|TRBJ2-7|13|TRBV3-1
TGTGCCAGCAGCCAAGACGCGGGGATCGAGCAGTACTTC
CASSQDAGIEQYF
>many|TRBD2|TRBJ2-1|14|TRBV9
TGTGCCAGCAGCGTGGGCGGGGGAAACGATGAGCAGTTCTTC
CASSVGGGNDEQFF
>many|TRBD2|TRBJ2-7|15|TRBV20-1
TGCAGTGCAGACGGCCGGGGGGGGGACGGTGACGAGCAGTACTTC
CSADGRGGDGDEQYF
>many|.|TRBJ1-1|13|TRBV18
TGTGCCAGCTCACGTAAGGACGGCACTGAAGCTTTCTTT
CASSRKDGTEAFF
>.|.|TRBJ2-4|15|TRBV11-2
TGTGCCAGCAGCTTATTTGGGACGGGAGAAAAAATTCAGTACTTC
CASSLFGTGEKIQYF